This T cell receptor (beta chain) was sequenced in a study of CD8+ T cells in alopecia areata. Comments on this clone: As yet, its antigen is unknown.

Treatment in this sample: oral pan-JAK inhibitor, 5-10 mg twice daily. CDR1 is SEHNR, CDR2 FQNEAQ, per germline (reference sequence). The CDR3 loop spans 12 amino acids. Trimming removed 6 bases at V and 1 base at J, with 7 bases between. Reverse transcribed after extraction, RNA yielded cDNA as the sequencing template. The data were produced by immunoSEQ multiplex PCR, yet TCRdb's version contains in-frame clones alone and is incomplete. The table includes about 210,000 clones, 64% detected once. Findings of the study overall: Normal scalp showed lower clonality than lesional scalp, especially alopecia totalis/universalis.

The chain links TRBV7-9 to TRBJ2-7; D not certain. The sample was CD4+ T cells sorted from blood, taken at week 4, from a patient treated with tofacitinib. The clonotype comes from a human donor with alopecia areata. CDR3 nucleotides: TGTGCCAGCAGTATAGGGTCCTACGAGCAGTACTTC. Protein product: CASSIGSYEQYF.